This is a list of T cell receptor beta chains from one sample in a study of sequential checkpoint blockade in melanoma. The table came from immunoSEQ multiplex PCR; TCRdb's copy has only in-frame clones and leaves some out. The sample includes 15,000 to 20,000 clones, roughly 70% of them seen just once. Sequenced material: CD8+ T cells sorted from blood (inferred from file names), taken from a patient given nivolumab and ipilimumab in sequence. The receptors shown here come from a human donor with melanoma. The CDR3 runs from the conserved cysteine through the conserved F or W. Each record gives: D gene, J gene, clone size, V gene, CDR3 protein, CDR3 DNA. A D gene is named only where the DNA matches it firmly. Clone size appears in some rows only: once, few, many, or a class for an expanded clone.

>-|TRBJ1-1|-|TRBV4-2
CASSQGAREEGLNTEAFF
TGTGCCAGCAGCCAAGGGGCCCGGGAGGAGGGCCTGAACACTGAAGCTTTCTTT
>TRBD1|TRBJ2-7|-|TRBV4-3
CASSQEDRGRFEQYF
TGCGCCAGCAGCCAAGAGGACAGGGGGCGATTCGAGCAGTACTTC
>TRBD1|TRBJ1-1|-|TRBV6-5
CASSYSDRYTEAFF
TGTGCCAGCAGTTACTCGGACAGGTACACTGAAGCTTTCTTT
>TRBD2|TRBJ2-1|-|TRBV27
CASSLAGEYNEQFF
TGTGCCAGCAGTTTAGCGGGGGAGTACAATGAGCAGTTCTTC
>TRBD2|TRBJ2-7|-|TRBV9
CASSVAGGRYEQYF
TGTGCCAGCAGTGTAGCGGGAGGGAGGTACGAGCAGTACTTC
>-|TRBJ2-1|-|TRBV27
CAGSRRGSYNEQFF
TGTGCCGGCAGCCGTCGGGGCTCCTACAATGAGCAGTTCTTC
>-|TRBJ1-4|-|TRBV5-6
CASSRFNSGEKLFF
TGTGCCAGCAGCCGATTCAATTCCGGTGAAAAACTGTTTTTT
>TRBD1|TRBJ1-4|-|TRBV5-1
CASSTGQGNEKLFF
TGCGCCAGCAGCACGGGACAGGGTAATGAAAAACTGTTTTTT
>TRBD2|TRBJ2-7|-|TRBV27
CASRPPGLAYEQYF
TGTGCCAGCAGACCTCCGGGACTAGCCTACGAGCAGTACTTC
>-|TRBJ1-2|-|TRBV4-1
CASSQEDQGRNYGYTF
TGCGCCAGCAGCCAAGAGGACCAGGGTAGGAACTATGGCTACACCTTC
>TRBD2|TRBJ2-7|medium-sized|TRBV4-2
CAGIGGSTYEQYF
TGTGCCGGAATCGGGGGGTCTACCTACGAGCAGTACTTC
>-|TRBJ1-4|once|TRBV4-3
CASSPQWGSAEKLFF
TGCGCCAGCAGCCCGCAATGGGGCAGTGCGGAAAAACTGTTTTTT
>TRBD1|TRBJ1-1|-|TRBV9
CASSPTSGQGGNTEAFF
TGTGCCAGCAGCCCAACATCGGGCCAGGGGGGAAACACTGAAGCTTTCTTT
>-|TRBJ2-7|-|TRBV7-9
CASSQGTLSSYEQYF
TGTGCCAGCAGTCAGGGGACACTGAGCTCCTACGAGCAGTACTTC
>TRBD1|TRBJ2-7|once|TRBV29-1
CSVGRDRGVYEQYF
TGCAGCGTTGGCCGGGACAGGGGAGTCTACGAGCAGTACTTC
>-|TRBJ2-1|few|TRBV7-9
CASSLDIYNEQFF
TGTGCCAGCAGCTTAGACATCTACAATGAGCAGTTCTTC
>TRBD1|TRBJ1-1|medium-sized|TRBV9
CASSVGTGSTEAFF
TGTGCCAGCAGCGTAGGGACAGGGTCCACTGAAGCTTTCTTT
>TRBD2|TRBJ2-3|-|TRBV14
CASSRASGSILDTQYF
TGTGCCAGCAGCCGAGCTAGCGGGAGTATCCTGGATACGCAGTATTTT
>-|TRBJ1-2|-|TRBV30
CAWSVGEAPGYTF
TGTGCCTGGAGTGTAGGAGAGGCTCCGGGCTACACCTTC